One and the same sample provided the 4 T cell receptor beta chains below, sequenced in a study of persistence of HIV-infected CD4 T cells. The stimulus was an HIV-1 Gag 15-mer peptide pool, about 1 ug/peptide/mL. CD4+ T cells upregulating both CD40 ligand and CD69 were sorted as responding cells. The immunoSEQ assay was version 4, run in survey mode. Profiling relied on immunoSEQ multiplex PCR, and the TCRdb table lists in-frame clones only, not all of them. The sample has 20,000 to 25,000 clones, around 72% seen once; the top ten hold around 1.9%. No cognate antigen is known for these TCRs. The source material was CD4+ T cells sorted from PBMCs after approximately 18-hour stimulation, sampled from a patient who received antiretroviral therapy. These receptors came from an adult man with HIV who was CMV-seropositive.

The chain is built from TRBV28 and TRBJ1-1, with a tentative D call TRBD1 (6 bases). Germline V gene lookup returns CDR1 MDHEN and CDR2 SYDVKM. The germline V and J ends were trimmed by 6 bases and 8 bases, with 19 bases remaining between them. The CDR3 is made up of 14 amino acids. The CDR3: CASRVPQGPVEAFF. Here the CDR3 DNA reads TGTGCCAGCAGGGTGCCACAGGGTCCCGTGGAAGCTTTCTTT. Based on the CDR3 plus reference TRBV28 and TRBJ1-1, the full variable domain is DVKVTQSSRYLVKRTGEKVFLECVQDMDHENMFWYRQDPGLGLRLIYFSYDVKMKEKGDIPEGYSVSREKKERFSLILESASTNQTSMYLCASRVPQGPVEAFFGQGTRLTVV.

This clone has just a few counts. CDR3 protein: CATSSLTPGDRGRTEQYF. CDR3 sequence (DNA): TGTGCCACCAGCAGTCTCACCCCCGGGGACAGGGGGCGAACCGAGCAGTACTTC. The chain is built from TRBV15 and TRBJ2-7; 12 positions agree with TRBD1. Germline CDR1 LNHNV, CDR2 YYDKDF (reference sequence). After removal of 3 bases from V and 6 bases from J, the junction contained 15 bases not matched to a gene. This CDR3 is built from 18 residues.

The chain carries TRBV2 and TRBJ2-6; D remains unclear. V shed 0 bases and J shed 0 bases, with 3 bases lying between them. CDR1 and CDR2 from the germline V gene are SNHLY and FYNNEI. This CDR3 region has 15 residues. This CDR3 is CASSEAVSGANVLTF. The CDR3 DNA reads as TGTGCCAGCAGTGAAGCTGTCTCTGGGGCCAACGTCCTGACTTTC.

The rearrangement uses TRBV19 and TRBJ2-7; no clear D gene. CDR1 and CDR2 from the germline V gene are LNHDA and SQIVND (reference sequence). This CDR3 is built from 14 residues. Trimming took off 3 bases at V and 6 bases at J, with 15 bases between the two ends. DNA for the CDR3: TGTGCCAGTAGTATTGGTAGAAACCCAAGCGAGCAGTACTTC. Residues: CASSIGRNPSEQYF.